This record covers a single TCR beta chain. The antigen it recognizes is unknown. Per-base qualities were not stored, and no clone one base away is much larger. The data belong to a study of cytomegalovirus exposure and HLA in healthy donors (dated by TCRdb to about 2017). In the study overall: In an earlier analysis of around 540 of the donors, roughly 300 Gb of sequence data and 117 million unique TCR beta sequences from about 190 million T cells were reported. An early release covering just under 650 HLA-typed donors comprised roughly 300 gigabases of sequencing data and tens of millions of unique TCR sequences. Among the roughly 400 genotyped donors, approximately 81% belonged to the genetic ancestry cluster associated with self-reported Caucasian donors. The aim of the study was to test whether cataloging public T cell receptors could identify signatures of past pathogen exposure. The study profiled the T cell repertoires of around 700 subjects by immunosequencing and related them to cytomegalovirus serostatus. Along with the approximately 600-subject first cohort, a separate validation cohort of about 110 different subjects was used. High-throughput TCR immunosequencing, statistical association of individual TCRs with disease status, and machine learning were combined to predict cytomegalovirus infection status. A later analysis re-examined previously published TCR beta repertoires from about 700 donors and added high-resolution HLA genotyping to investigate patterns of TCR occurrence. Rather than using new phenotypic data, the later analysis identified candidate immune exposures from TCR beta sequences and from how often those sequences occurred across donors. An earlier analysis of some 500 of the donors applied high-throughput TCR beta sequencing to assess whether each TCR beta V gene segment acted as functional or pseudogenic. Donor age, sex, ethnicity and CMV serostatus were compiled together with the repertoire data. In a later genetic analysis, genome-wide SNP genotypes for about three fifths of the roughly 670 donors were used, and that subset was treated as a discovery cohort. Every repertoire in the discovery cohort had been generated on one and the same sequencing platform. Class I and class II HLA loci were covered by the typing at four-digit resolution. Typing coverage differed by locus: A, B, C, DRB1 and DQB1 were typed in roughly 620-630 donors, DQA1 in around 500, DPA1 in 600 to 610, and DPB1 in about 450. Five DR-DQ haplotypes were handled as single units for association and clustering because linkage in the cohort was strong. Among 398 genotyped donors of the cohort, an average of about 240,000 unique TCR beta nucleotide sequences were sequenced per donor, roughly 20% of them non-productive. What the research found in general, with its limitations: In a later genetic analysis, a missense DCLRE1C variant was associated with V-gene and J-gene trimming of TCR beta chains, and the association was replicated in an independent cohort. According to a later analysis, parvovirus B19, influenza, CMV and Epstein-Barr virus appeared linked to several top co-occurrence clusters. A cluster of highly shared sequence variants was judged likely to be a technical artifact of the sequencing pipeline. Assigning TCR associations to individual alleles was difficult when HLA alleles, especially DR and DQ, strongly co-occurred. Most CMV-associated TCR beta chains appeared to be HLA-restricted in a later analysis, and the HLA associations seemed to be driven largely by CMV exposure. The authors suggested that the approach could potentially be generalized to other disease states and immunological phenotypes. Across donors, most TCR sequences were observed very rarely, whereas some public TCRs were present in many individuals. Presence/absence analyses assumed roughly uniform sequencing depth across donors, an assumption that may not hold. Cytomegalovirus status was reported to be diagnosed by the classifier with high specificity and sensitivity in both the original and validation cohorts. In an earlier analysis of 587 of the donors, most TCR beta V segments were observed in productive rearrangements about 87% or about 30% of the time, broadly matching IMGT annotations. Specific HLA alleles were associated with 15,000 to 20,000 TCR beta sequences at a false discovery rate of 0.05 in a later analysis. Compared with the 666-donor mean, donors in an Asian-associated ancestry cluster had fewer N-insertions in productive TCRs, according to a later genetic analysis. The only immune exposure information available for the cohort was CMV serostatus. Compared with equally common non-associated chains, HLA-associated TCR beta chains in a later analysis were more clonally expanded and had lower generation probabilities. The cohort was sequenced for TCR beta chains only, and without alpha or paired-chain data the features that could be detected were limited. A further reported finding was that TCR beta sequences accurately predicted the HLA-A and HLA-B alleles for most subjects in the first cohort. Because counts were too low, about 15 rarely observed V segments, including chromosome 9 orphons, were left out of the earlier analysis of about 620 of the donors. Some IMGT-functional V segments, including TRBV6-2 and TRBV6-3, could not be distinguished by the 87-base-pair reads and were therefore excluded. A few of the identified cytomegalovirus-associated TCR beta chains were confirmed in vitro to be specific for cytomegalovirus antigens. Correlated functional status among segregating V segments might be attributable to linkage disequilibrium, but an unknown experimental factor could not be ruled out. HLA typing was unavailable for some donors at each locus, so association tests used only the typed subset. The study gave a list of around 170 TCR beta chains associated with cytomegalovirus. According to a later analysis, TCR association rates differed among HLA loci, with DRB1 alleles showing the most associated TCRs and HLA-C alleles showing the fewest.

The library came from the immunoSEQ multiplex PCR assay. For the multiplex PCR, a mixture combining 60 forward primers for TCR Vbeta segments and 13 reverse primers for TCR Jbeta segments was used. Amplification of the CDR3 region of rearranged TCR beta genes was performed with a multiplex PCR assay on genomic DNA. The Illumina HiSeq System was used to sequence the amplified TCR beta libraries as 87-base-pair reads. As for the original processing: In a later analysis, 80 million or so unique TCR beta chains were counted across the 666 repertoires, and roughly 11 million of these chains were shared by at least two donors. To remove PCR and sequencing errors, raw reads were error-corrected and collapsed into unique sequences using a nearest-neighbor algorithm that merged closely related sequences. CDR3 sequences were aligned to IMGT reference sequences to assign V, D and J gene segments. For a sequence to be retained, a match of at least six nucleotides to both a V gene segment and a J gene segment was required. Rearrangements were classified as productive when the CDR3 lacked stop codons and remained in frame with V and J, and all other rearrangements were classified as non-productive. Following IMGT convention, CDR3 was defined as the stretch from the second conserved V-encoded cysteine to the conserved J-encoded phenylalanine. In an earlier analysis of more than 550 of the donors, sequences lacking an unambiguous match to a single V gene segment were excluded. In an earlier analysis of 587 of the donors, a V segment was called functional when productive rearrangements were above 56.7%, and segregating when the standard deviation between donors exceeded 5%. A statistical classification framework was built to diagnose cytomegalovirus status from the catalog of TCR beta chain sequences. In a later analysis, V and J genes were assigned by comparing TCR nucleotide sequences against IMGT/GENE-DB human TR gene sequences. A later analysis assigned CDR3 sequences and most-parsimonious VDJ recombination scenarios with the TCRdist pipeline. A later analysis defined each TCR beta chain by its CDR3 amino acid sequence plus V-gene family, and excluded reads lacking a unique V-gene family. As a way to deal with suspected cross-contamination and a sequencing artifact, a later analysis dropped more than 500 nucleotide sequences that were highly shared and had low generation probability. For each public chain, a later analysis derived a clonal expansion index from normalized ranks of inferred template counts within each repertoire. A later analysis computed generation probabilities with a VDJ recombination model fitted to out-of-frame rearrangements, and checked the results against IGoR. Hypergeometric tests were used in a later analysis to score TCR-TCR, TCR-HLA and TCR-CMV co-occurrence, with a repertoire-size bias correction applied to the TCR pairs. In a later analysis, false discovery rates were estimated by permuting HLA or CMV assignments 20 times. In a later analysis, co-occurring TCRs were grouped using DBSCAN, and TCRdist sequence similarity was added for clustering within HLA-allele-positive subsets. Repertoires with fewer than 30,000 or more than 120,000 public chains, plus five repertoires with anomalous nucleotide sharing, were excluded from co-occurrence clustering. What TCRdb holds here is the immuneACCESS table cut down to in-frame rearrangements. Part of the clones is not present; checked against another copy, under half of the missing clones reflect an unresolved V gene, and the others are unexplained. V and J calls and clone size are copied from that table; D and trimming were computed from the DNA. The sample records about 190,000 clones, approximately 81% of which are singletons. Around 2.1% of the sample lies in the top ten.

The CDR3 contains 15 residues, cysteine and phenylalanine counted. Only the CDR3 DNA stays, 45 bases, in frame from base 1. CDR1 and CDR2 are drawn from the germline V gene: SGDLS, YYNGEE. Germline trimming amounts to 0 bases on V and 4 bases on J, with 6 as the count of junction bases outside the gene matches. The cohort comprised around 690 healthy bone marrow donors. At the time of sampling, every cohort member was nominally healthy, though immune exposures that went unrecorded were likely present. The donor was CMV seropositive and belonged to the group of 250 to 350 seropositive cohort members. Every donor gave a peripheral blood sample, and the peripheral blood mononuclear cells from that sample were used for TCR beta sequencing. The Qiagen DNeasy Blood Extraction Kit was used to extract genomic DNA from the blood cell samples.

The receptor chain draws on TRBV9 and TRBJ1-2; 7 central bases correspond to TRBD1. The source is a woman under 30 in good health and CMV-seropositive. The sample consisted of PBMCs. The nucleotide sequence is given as TGTGCCAGCAGCGTAGCAGGGGGAGGCGTCTATGGCTACACCTTC. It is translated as CASSVAGGGVYGYTF. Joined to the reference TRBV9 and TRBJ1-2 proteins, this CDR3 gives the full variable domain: DSGVTQTPKHLITATGQRVTLRCSPRSGDLSVYWYQQSLDQGLQFLIQYYNGEERAKGNILERFSAQQFPDLHSELNLSSLELGDSALYFCASSVAGGGVYGYTFGSGTRLTVV.